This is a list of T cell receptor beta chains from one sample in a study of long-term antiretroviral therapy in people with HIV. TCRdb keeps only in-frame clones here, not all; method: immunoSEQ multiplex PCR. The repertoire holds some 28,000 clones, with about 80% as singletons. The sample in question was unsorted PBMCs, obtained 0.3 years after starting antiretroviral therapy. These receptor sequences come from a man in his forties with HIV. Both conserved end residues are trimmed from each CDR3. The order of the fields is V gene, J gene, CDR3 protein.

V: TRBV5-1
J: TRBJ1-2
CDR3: ASSLLGYGYT

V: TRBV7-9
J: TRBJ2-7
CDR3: ASSLTGTVYEQY

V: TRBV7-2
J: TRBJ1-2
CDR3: ASSLGPRQSGGYT

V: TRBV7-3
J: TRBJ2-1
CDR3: ASSPSSYNEQF

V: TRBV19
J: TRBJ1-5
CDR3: ASMEGGSNQPQH

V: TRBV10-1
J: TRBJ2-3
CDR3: ASRGTGAEDTQY

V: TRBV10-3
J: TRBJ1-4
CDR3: AASRVTNEKLF

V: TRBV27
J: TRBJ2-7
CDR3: ARPYPFVRGSYEQY

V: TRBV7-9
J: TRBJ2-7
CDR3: ASSLRGDLIGEQY

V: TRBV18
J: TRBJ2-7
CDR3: ASATTGGYEQY

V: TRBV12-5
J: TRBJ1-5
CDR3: ASAIGDVGNQPQH

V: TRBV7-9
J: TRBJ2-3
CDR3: ASSLDLGVDTQY

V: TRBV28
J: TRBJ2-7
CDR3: ASSLSGGEQY

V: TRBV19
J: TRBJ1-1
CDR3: ASSIWGGNTEAF

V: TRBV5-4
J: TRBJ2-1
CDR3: ASSSQTSGRRYEQF

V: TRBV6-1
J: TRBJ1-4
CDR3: ASSVGPLNEKLF

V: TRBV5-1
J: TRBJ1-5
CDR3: ASSLGTGGTGSQPQH

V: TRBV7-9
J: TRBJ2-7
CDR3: ASSPDRLTGFEQY

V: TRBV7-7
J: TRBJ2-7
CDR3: ASSPGVSGPYEQY

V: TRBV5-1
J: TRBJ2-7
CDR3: ASSPPGQGFYEQY

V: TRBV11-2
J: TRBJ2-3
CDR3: ASSIGTRAGTDTQY

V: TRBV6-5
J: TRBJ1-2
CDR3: ASSYGDSRGPGGYT

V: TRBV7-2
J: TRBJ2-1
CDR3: ASSFTEYNEQF

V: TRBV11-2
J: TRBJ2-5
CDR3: ASSPLGGAAGETQY

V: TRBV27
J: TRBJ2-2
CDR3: ASKRGVDTGELF